These 7 T cell receptor beta chains were all obtained from the same sample, sequenced in a study of shared clonotypes between healthy human individuals. The data were produced by immunoSEQ multiplex PCR, yet TCRdb's version contains in-frame clones alone and is incomplete. This table holds 2 million to 2.5 million clones, roughly 94% found once. Only CD45RO-negative cells positively selected for CCR7 counted as naive CD8 cells, so terminally differentiated effector memory CD45RA+ cells were excluded. Sequenced input: naive CD8+ T cells sorted from blood. These receptors all come from a young man in good health.

The genes are TRBV7-3 and TRBJ2-5; the D gene is possibly TRBD2 (6 bases). The CDR3 runs to 14 residues. The V end lost 3 bases, the J end lost 2 bases, and 10 bases lay between the germline ends. CDR1 is SGHTA, CDR2 FQGTGA, per germline. This CDR3 is CASSLTGTQETQYF. CDR3 coding DNA: TGTGCCAGCAGCTTGACCGGGACTCAAGAGACCCAGTACTTC.

The V and J genes are TRBV6-1 and TRBJ1-2; D not resolved. The CDR3 length is 12 residues. The germline CDR1 and CDR2 sequences are MNHNS and SASEGT. V was clipped by 7 bases and J by 3 bases, with 9 bases between them. The CDR3 region has the DNA TGTGCCAGCATGAAGGAGGACTATGGCTACACCTTC. It encodes CASMKEDYGYTF.

This chain uses TRBV9 with TRBJ2-1; D not resolved. The CDR3 has 16 residues. The V end was cut by 0 bases, the J end by 0 bases, with 10 bases between. Germline assignment: CDR1 SGDLS and CDR2 YYNGEE. The CDR3 nucleotides read TGTGCCAGCAGCGTAGCTAGGGATTACTCCTACAATGAGCAGTTCTTC. As protein: CASSVARDYSYNEQFF.

The rearrangement joins TRBV29-1 to TRBJ1-1; D is ambiguous. Trimming shortened V by 8 bases and J by 1 base, and 8 bases separated the two germline ends. The CDR3 loop spans 11 amino acids. The germline CDR1 and CDR2 sequences are SQVTM and ANQGSEA. CDR3 coding DNA: TGCAGCTGTCGAGAGAACACTGAAGCTTTCTTT. Protein: CSCRENTEAFF.

This clone was seen more than once but under ten times. The CDR3 sequence is CASSRNGGEQYF. DNA of the CDR3: TGTGCCAGCTCTCGGAACGGGGGCGAGCAGTACTTC. The rearrangement joins TRBV18 to TRBJ2-7; the D gene is possibly TRBD2 (6 bases). The CDR3 runs 12 residues. Between the trimmed V and J ends, which lost 6 bases and 6 bases, there was a span of 12 bases. Germline values: CDR1 KGHSH, CDR2 LQKENI.

The genes are TRBV5-1 and TRBJ1-4; no clear D gene. CDR3 size: 13 residues. In germline, CDR1 is SGHRS, CDR2 YFSETQ. The V end lost 2 bases, the J end lost 7 bases, and 9 bases lay between the germline ends. The CDR3 loop is CASSLGWGEKLFF. In nucleotides, the CDR3 is TGCGCCAGCAGCTTAGGGTGGGGTGAAAAACTGTTTTTT.

This rearrangement joins TRBV7-8 to TRBJ2-1; TRBD2 is a possible D gene (6 bases). The CDR3 has 16 residues. Germline CDR1 reads SGHVS; CDR2 reads FQNEAQ. Trimming left V 1 base short and J 7 bases short, with 17 bases between. This chain's CDR3 is CASSLGAGIGSNEQFF. CDR3 nucleotides: TGTGCCAGCAGCTTAGGGGCGGGAATAGGTTCGAATGAGCAGTTCTTC.